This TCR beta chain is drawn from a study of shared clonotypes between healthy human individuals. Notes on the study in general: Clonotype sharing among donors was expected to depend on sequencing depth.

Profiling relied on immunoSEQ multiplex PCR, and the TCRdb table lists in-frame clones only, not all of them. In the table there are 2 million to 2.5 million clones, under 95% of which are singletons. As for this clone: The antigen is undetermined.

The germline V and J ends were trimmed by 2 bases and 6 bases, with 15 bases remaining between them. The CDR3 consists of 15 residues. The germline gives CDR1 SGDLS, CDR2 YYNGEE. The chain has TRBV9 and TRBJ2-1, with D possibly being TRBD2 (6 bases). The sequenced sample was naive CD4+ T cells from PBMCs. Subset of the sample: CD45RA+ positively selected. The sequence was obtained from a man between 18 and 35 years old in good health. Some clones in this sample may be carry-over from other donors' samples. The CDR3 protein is CASSVSSARVNEQFF. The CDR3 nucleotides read TGTGCCAGCAGCGTGTCTAGCGCTAGGGTCAATGAGCAGTTCTTC.